Presented here are 25 T cell receptor beta chains from one specimen sequenced in a study of blood T cell repertoires in COVID-19. The method was immunoSEQ multiplex PCR; TCRdb's version includes in-frame clones alone and lacks a portion of them. The table lists 85,000 to 120,000 clones, more than 85% of them singletons, with roughly 4.5% in the top ten. Sequenced material: peripheral blood. Source of these receptors: a man younger than 30 with acute or convalescent COVID-19.

This chain connects TRBV9 to TRBJ2-3; TRBD2 agrees at 7 bases. Trimming took 0 bases from V and 1 from J; bases not matched to a gene: 11. Germline loops: CDR1 SGDLS, CDR2 YYNGEE. CDR3 length: 18 residues. The CDR3 loop reads CASSVVYEGGRGTDTQYF. CDR3 DNA sequence: TGTGCCAGCAGCGTAGTCTACGAGGGAGGGCGCGGCACAGATACGCAGTATTTT. Variable domain in full (rest from reference TRBV9 and TRBJ2-3): DSGVTQTPKHLITATGQRVTLRCSPRSGDLSVYWYQQSLDQGLQFLIQYYNGEERAKGNILERFSAQQFPDLHSELNLSSLELGDSALYFCASSVVYEGGRGTDTQYFGPGTRLTVL.

The chain combines TRBV9 with TRBJ2-1; D is unresolved. With 4 bases removed from V and 5 bases from J, the gap between germline ends came to 10 bases. The CDR3 has 13 residues. CDR1 SGDLS and CDR2 YYNGEE come from the germline V gene. In nucleotides, the CDR3 is TGTGCCAGCAGCTCCCCGACTCACAATGAGCAGTTCTTC. Translating it yields CASSSPTHNEQFF.

V gene TRBV18 combines with J gene TRBJ2-7; possible D gene TRBD1, 5 bases. Germline CDR1 reads KGHSH; CDR2 reads LQKENI. The CDR3 totals 14 residues. Deletions cut 2 bases from V and 4 bases from J, with 12 bases between. The CDR3 reads CASSPIRESYEQYF. The CDR3 nucleotides are TGTGCCAGCTCACCAATCAGGGAATCGTACGAGCAGTACTTC.

The chain combines TRBV6-4 with TRBJ2-5; possible D gene TRBD1, 5 bases. The germline V and J ends were trimmed by 0 bases and 5 bases, with 13 bases remaining between them. This CDR3 has 15 amino acids. The V gene's germline CDR1 is MRHNA and CDR2 SNTAGT. In DNA, the CDR3 is TGTGCCAGCAGTGACTCAGACAGAGTGTTGGAGACCCAGTACTTC. It is translated as CASSDSDRVLETQYF.

The rearrangement uses TRBV4-1 and TRBJ1-1, with a tentative D call TRBD1 (5 bases). Germline CDR1 MGHRA, CDR2 YSYEKL. The CDR3 is 15 residues long. Trimming removed 4 bases from V and 0 bases from J, with 12 bases in between. This CDR3 is CASSLGGDLNTEAFF. Written as DNA, the CDR3 is TGCGCCAGCAGCCTGGGGGGGGACCTGAACACTGAAGCTTTCTTT.

The chain uses TRBV19 and TRBJ2-1, with 8 nucleotides matching TRBD2. The CDR3 runs 16 residues. The trim removed 3 bases at V and 0 bases at J, leaving 4 bases unmatched. Germline V gene sequence: CDR1 LNHDA, CDR2 SQIVND (reference sequence). CDR3 sequence (DNA): TGTGCCAGTAGTATCAGCGGGGGACCCTCCTACAATGAGCAGTTCTTC. It translates to CASSISGGPSYNEQFF.

The chain recombines TRBV5-5 with TRBJ2-1; D is ambiguous. The V end lost 7 bases, the J end lost 8 bases, and 22 bases lay between the germline ends. Germline CDR1 SGHKS, CDR2 YYEKEE (reference sequence). There are 15 residues in the CDR3. This chain's CDR3 is CASHTTGLKSYEQFF. CDR3 bases: TGTGCCAGCCATACTACGGGTTTGAAGAGCTATGAGCAGTTCTTC.

The genes are TRBV19 and TRBJ1-2; D possibly corresponds to TRBD1 (5 bases). The V end lost 5 bases, the J end lost 3 bases, and 13 bases lay between the germline ends. This CDR3 has 14 amino acids. Germline V gene data show CDR1 as LNHDA and CDR2 as SQIVND (reference sequence). The CDR3 region has the DNA TGTGCCAGTAGTCAGCTAGGGGATTACTATGGCTACACCTTC. Protein product: CASSQLGDYYGYTF.

The chain carries TRBV7-2 and TRBJ2-1; weak D call: TRBD2 (6 bases). CDR1 and CDR2 (germline): SGHTA, FQGNSA. Trimming removed 4 bases at V and 0 bases at J, with 10 bases between. The CDR3 sequence is 15 residues long. The CDR3 loop is CASSSFSGSYNEQFF. In DNA form, the CDR3 reads TGTGCCAGCAGCTCGTTTAGCGGCTCCTACAATGAGCAGTTCTTC.

V is TRBV20-1 and J is TRBJ2-7, with 9 bases lining up with TRBD2. V trimming: 3 bases; J trimming: 6 bases; junction bases outside the gene matches: 12. Looked up from germline, CDR1 is DFQATT and CDR2 is SNEGSKA (reference sequence). This CDR3 comprises 15 residues. CDR3 amino acids: CSASYPRTSEGEQYF. The CDR3 bases are TGCAGTGCTAGTTACCCCCGGACTAGCGAAGGCGAGCAGTACTTC.

The chain links TRBV6-5 to TRBJ1-2; D perhaps matches TRBD1 (5 bases). V gave up 5 bases and J gave up 8 bases, with 18 bases separating them. Germline values: CDR1 MNHEY, CDR2 SVGAGI. The CDR3 totals 14 residues. The CDR3 DNA is TGTGCCAGCAGTCCCTACTTAGGGGTGGGCGGCTACACCTTC. Translation: CASSPYLGVGGYTF.

DNA for the CDR3: TGTGCCAGTAGTATTGACGGACAGCCCTATAATTCACCCCTCCACTTT. Encoded protein: CASSIDGQPYNSPLHF. This sequence joins TRBV19 and TRBJ1-6; possibly TRBD1 for D (6 bases). This CDR3 spans 16 amino acids. V lost 3 bases, J lost 2 bases, and 11 bases lay in between. Per the germline V gene, CDR1 is LNHDA and CDR2 is SQIVND (reference sequence). The variable domain in full, with the rest retrieved from reference TRBV19 and TRBJ1-6, is DGGITQSPKYLFRKEGQNVTLSCEQNLNHDAMYWYRQDPGQGLRLIYYSQIVNDFQKGDIAEGYSVSREKKESFPLTVTSAQKNPTAFYLCASSIDGQPYNSPLHFGNGTRLTVT.

The V and J genes are TRBV14 and TRBJ2-5; D remains ambiguous. CDR1 is SGHDN and CDR2 is FVKESK in the germline V gene. The CDR3 is 14 residues long. The V end lost 1 base, the J end lost 4 bases, and 10 bases lay between the germline ends. This chain's CDR3 is CASSQGARSETQYF. DNA of the CDR3: TGTGCCAGCAGCCAAGGGGCCAGGTCAGAGACCCAGTACTTC. Combining the CDR3 with reference TRBV14 and TRBJ2-5 gives the whole variable domain EAGVTQFPSHSVIEKGQTVTLRCDPISGHDNLYWYRRVMGKEIKFLLHFVKESKQDESGMPNNRFLAERTGGTYSTLKVQPAELEDSGVYFCASSQGARSETQYFGPGTRLLVL.

The chain is built from TRBV27 and TRBJ1-1; perhaps TRBD1 as D (5 bases). With 2 bases removed from V and 1 base from J, the gap between germline ends came to 11 bases. The CDR3 length is 15 residues. The germline CDR1 and CDR2 sequences are MNHEY and SMNVEV (reference sequence). The CDR3 spells CASSLQGIENTEAFF. CDR3 bases: TGTGCCAGCAGTTTACAGGGAATTGAGAACACTGAAGCTTTCTTT.

This chain connects TRBV7-6 to TRBJ2-7; 7 bases map to TRBD1. Germline V CDR1 and CDR2: SGHVS, FNYEAQ. The trim removed 5 bases at V and 2 bases at J, leaving 9 bases unmatched. The CDR3 sequence is 15 residues long. DNA of the CDR3: TGTGCCAGCAGCCCAACGGGACAGACGACCTACGAGCAGTACTTC. Its translation: CASSPTGQTTYEQYF. The full variable domain, its missing parts supplied by reference TRBV7-6 and TRBJ2-7, is GAGVSQSPRYKVTKRGQDVALRCDPISGHVSLYWYRQALGQGPEFLTYFNYEAQQDKSGLPNDRFSAERPEGSISTLTIQRTEQRDSAMYRCASSPTGQTTYEQYFGPGTRLTVT.

This chain links TRBV28 with TRBJ1-5; TRBD1 is a possible D gene (5 bases). The CDR3 has 17 amino acids. Germline V lookup: CDR1 MDHEN, CDR2 SYDVKM. The V end was cut by 1 base, the J end by 1 base, with 14 bases between. CDR3 DNA: TGTGCCAGCAGTTTATCCTCAGGGATTCGGAGCAATCAGCCCCAGCATTTT. This sequence encodes CASSLSSGIRSNQPQHF. The entire variable domain, with the rest obtained from reference TRBV28 and TRBJ1-5, is as follows: DVKVTQSSRYLVKRTGEKVFLECVQDMDHENMFWYRQDPGLGLRLIYFSYDVKMKEKGDIPEGYSVSREKKERFSLILESASTNQTSMYLCASSLSSGIRSNQPQHFGDGTRLSIL.

V usage is TRBV9 and J usage is TRBJ2-7; TRBD1 agrees at 10 bases. The CDR3 sequence is 15 residues long. CDR1 and CDR2 (germline): SGDLS, YYNGEE. After removal of 5 bases from V and 2 bases from J, the junction contained 7 bases not matched to a gene. The CDR3 sequence: CASSSPGQGTYEQYF. In DNA, the CDR3 is TGTGCCAGCAGTTCACCGGGACAGGGGACCTACGAGCAGTACTTC.

The chain joins TRBV6-5 to TRBJ1-6, with 9 nucleotides matching TRBD1. There are 14 residues in the CDR3. After removal of 5 bases from V and 9 bases from J, the junction contained 5 bases not matched to a gene. The germline V gene encodes CDR1 MNHEY and CDR2 SVGAGI. The CDR3 is CASSPDRGGSPLHF. CDR3 nucleotide sequence: TGTGCCAGCAGTCCTGACAGGGGGGGTTCACCCCTCCACTTT.

The chain uses TRBV11-2 and TRBJ2-1, with a tentative D call TRBD2 (5 bases). Germline V gives CDR1 SGHAT, CDR2 FQNNGV. The length of the CDR3 is 16 residues. The V end lost 2 bases, the J end lost 5 bases, and 16 bases lay between the germline ends. CDR3 residues: CASSLFSRERDNEQFF. DNA of the CDR3: TGTGCCAGCAGCTTATTCTCTCGAGAGAGGGACAATGAGCAGTTCTTC.

This clone was detected a few times. The chain has TRBV2 and TRBJ1-2, with TRBD1 as a possible D gene (5 bases). Trimming took 7 bases from V and 7 from J, leaving 22 bases between them. The germline CDR1 and CDR2 sequences are SNHLY and FYNNEI. The length of the CDR3 is 15 residues. The CDR3 spells CASTTLGTTFSGYTF. The CDR3 DNA sequence: TGTGCCAGCACGACCCTGGGGACTACCTTTTCTGGCTACACCTTC.

In this sample, this clone turned up once. The chain combines TRBV27 with TRBJ1-5; no clear D gene. Germline V lookup: CDR1 MNHEY, CDR2 SMNVEV (reference sequence). V dropped 1 base and J dropped 4 bases, with 8 bases sitting between them. The CDR3 spans 14 residues. CDR3 loop: CASSLLHANQPQHF. The DNA for the CDR3 is TGTGCCAGCAGTTTATTGCACGCGAATCAGCCCCAGCATTTT.

The chain is built from TRBV24-1 and TRBJ2-1; 10 bases agree with TRBD2. V was pared by 1 base and J by 8 bases, with 10 bases of the junction left unmatched. Germline-derived CDR1 and CDR2 are KGHDR and SFDVKD. The CDR3 loop spans 17 amino acids. The CDR3 sequence: CATSDFITSGVMDEQFF. Written as DNA, the CDR3 is TGTGCCACCAGTGATTTTATAACTAGCGGGGTGATGGATGAGCAGTTCTTC.

The chain couples TRBV25-1 to TRBJ2-3; 7 bases fit TRBD2. The CDR3 extends over 15 amino acids. V lost 2 bases and J lost 0; bases outside the gene matches: 2. Per the germline V gene, CDR1 is MGHDK and CDR2 is SYGVNS. The CDR3 sequence is CASSEGGSSTDTQYF. As DNA, the CDR3 is TGTGCCAGCAGTGAAGGCGGGAGTAGCACAGATACGCAGTATTTT.

CDR3 coding DNA: TGCGCCAGCAGCCAATCGGACAGGTTCATGAACACTGAAGCTTTCTTT. This sequence encodes CASSQSDRFMNTEAFF. This chain joins TRBV4-1 and TRBJ1-1; TRBD1 aligns across 7 bases. CDR1 and CDR2 (germline): MGHRA, YSYEKL. V trimming: 2 bases; J trimming: 0 bases; junction bases outside the gene matches: 6. The CDR3 has 16 amino acids.

CDR3 nucleotide sequence: TGTGCCAGCAGTAACTACCGGGACAGGAGGAATGAAAAACTGTTTTTT. Translated, it gives CASSNYRDRRNEKLFF. The chain employs TRBV2 and TRBJ1-4, with TRBD1 matching over 8 bases. This CDR3 has 16 amino acids. Germline lookup yields CDR1 SNHLY and CDR2 FYNNEI. Unmatched junction bases numbered 10, after V lost 5 bases and J lost 5 bases.